This T cell receptor beta chain emerged from a study of shared T cell receptors in the human thymus. CDR3 length: 15 residues. V was trimmed by 4 bases and J by 0 bases, leaving 11 bases between them. Data came from immunoSEQ multiplex PCR; TCRdb stores just in-frame clones and leaves some out. This table has roughly 700,000 clones, roughly 88% appearing once. A few counts support this clone. The sample was also reused in another study, on human thymus T cells. That work contributes: Serving as donors were healthy Finnish infants, each of whom was having open corrective surgery for congenital heart defects.

The clonotype originates from a boy less than two years old with a congenital heart defect. Material for sequencing was thymocytes. The chain uses TRBV5-3 and TRBJ1-3; D remains unclear. TRBV5-3 is reported as an ORF; its role is uncertain. The CDR3 nucleotides read TGTGCCAGAAGCGTATCGTTTAGCTCTGGAAACACCATATATTTT. It yields the protein CARSVSFSSGNTIYF.